This TCR beta chain is from a study of regulatory T cells in long-lasting Graves disease. General study results and limits: What was studied was peripheral blood only, and not thyroid tissue. The TCR repertoire of persistent Graves' patients was less diverse than that of newly diagnosed ones.

Comment on this clonotype: The antigen remains unidentified.

The CDR3 spans 12 residues. Trimming shortened V by 2 bases and J by 4 bases, and 8 bases separated the two germline ends. In germline, CDR1 is GTSNPN, CDR2 SVGIG (reference sequence). Time point reported: persistent/refractory GD, antithyroid drugs over 5 years with positive TRAb. The TCR library was made from RNA that had been extracted from PBMCs in TRIzol. One endocrinology department in Xi'an, China, was where patients came from. Peripheral blood, around 10 milliliters of it, was drawn into EDTA tubes. iRepertoire HTBI primers and Arm-PCR of CDR3 regions built TCR beta libraries. TCRdb re-called the multiplex PCR reads with MiXCR, one entry per CDR3 protein. The repertoire holds fewer than 450,000 distinct CDR3 sequences, around 22% seen once, with 26% in the top ten.

This receptor was obtained from a female donor with Graves disease. The sequenced sample was peripheral blood mononuclear cells (PBMCs), obtained when the disease was refractory, from a patient treated with antithyroid drugs. The chain employs TRBV30 and TRBJ1-1; no definite D call. The CDR3 nucleotides are TGTGCCTGGAGTAAGGGTGGCACTGAAGCTTTCTTT. This codes for CAWSKGGTEAFF.